The T cell receptor (beta chain) under discussion was sequenced for a study of PD-1 blockade in classical Hodgkin lymphoma. The CDR3 sequence is 15 residues long. Trimming took 6 bases from V and 4 from J; bases not matched to a gene: 9. Germline V gives CDR1 MGHRA, CDR2 YSYEKL. Repertoires were generated with immunoSEQ multiplex PCR, while TCRdb's copy carries only in-frame clones and drops some. The sample consists of about 110,000 clones, approximately 90% of them appearing once. Study-level points and caveats: Anyone who began nivolumab under 1 year after ASCT was excluded. While CD8+ TCR diversity did not rise significantly by C4D1, CD4+ TCR diversity did. What drove the repertoire differences, possibly disease activity or prior therapy, has not been defined.

All patients relapsed after autologous stem cell transplantation, and brentuximab vedotin exposure varied. Complete response, partial response or progressive disease constituted the best responses recorded. As concerns this clone: The antigen remains undetermined.

Sequenced material: peripheral blood mononuclear cells (PBMCs), taken before the second cycle of nivolumab. The V gene is TRBV4-1, the J gene TRBJ2-5; 9 bases match TRBD1. The clonotype was recovered from a human donor with classical Hodgkin lymphoma. CDR3 residues: CASSYTGTGTETQYF. The CDR3 nucleotides are TGCGCCAGCAGTTATACCGGGACAGGGACAGAGACCCAGTACTTC.